The 2 T cell receptor beta chains presented below share a single source sample, sequenced in a study of patients and donors after allogeneic stem cell transplantation. TCRdb processed the RT-PCR reads anew with MiXCR; each CDR3 protein has one entry. The sample yields roughly 30,000 distinct CDR3 sequences, 6.5% to 7% seen once. Source material: blood, either unsorted or a sorted T cell fraction (not recorded which). The origin of the receptors is a human donor who was either an allogeneic HSCT recipient or a stem cell or donor lymphocyte infusion donor (not recorded which). It is not recorded whose cells these are; they may come from a transplant donor.

A note on this clonotype: This sequence may be a read error, since a much larger clone differs from it by one base. This chain links TRBV19 with TRBJ1-2, with a weak D call TRBD1 (5 bases). Germline V CDR1 and CDR2: LNHDA, SQIVND (reference sequence). CDR3 length equals 13 residues. CDR3 sequence: CASSRDRVYGNTF. The CDR3 DNA reads TGTGCCAGTAGTCGGGACCGAGTCTATGGCAACACCTTC.

By share, this clonotype counts as medium-sized. The chain is built from TRBV7-8 and TRBJ2-1; D tentatively reads TRBD1 or TRBD2 (6 bases each). The CDR3 extends over 16 amino acids. V lost 0 bases and J lost 4, with 13 bases in between. In germline, CDR1 is SGHVS, CDR2 FQNEAQ. Here the CDR3 DNA reads TGTGCCAGCAGCTTAGCGGGGAGGACAGTTTACAATGAGCAGTTCTTC. The encoded protein is CASSLAGRTVYNEQFF.